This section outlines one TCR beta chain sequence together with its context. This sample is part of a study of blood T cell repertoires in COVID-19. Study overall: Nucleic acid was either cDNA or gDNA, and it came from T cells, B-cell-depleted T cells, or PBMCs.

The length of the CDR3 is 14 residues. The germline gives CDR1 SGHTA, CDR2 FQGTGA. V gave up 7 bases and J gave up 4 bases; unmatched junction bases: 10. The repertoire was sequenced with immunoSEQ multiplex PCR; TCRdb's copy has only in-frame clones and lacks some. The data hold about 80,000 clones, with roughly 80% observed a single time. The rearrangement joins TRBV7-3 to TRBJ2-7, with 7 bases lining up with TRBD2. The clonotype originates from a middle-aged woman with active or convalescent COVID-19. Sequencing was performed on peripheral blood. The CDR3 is CASKLSSGSYEQYF. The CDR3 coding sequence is TGTGCCAGCAAACTCTCTAGCGGATCATACGAGCAGTACTTC.